One and the same sample provided the 23 T cell receptor beta chains below, sequenced in a study of human T cells and chemical hapten exposure. Each CDR3 protein is one row after TCRdb ran MiXCR on the RACE reads. Among more than 250,000 distinct CDR3 sequences, approximately 8.4% were seen once, and the ten largest hold over 2%. Time point noted: pre-sensitization, week 0. Described treatment: therapeutic diphenylcyclopropenone sensitization with weekly scalp DPC. The material was whole blood, obtained in connection with sensitization to the hapten diphenylcyclopropenone (DPC). These receptors were taken from a woman aged 40 to 50 with alopecia areata. Some clones in this sample may be carry-over from other donors' samples.

In its sample, this clonotype was seen many times. The rearrangement joins TRBV6-2 or TRBV6-3 to TRBJ2-7; D call uncertain. CDR3 size: 11 residues. Germline assignment: CDR1 MNHEY and CDR2 SVGEGT. With 7 bases removed from V and 1 base from J, the gap between germline ends came to 5 bases. The CDR3 nucleotides read TGTGCCAGCACCTCATCCTACGAGCAGTACTTC. As protein: CASTSSYEQYF.

This clonotype was seen a few times. The chain recombines TRBV6-5 with TRBJ2-7, with D perhaps TRBD1 (5 bases). V lost 3 bases, J lost 2 bases, and 14 bases lay in between. The CDR3 contains 15 residues. From germline, CDR1 is MNHEY and CDR2 SVGAGI. CDR3 sequence reads: CASSYAPRATYEQYF. CDR3 bases: TGTGCCAGCAGTTATGCCCCCAGGGCAACCTACGAGCAGTACTTC.

Many counts were recorded for this clonotype. The chain joins TRBV20-1 to TRBJ2-3, with 10 bases matching TRBD2. Looked up from germline, CDR1 is DFQATT and CDR2 is SNEGSKA (reference sequence). CDR3 length: 15 residues. With 6 bases clipped from V and 6 bases from J, the junction kept 12 bases outside the gene matches. CDR3 in amino acids: CSALHSGRPRDTQYF. The CDR3 DNA reads TGCAGTGCGTTACATAGCGGGAGGCCCCGGGATACGCAGTATTTT.

CDR3 coding DNA: TGTGCCAGCAGTGAAGGGGGGGGCACTGAAGCTTTCTTT. The encoded protein is CASSEGGGTEAFF. V and J are TRBV2 and TRBJ1-1; D is perhaps TRBD1 (5 bases). V was trimmed by 1 base and J by 4 bases, leaving 7 bases between them. This CDR3 comprises 13 residues. Per germline, CDR1 SNHLY and CDR2 FYNNEI.

V and J are TRBV7-6 and TRBJ1-1; no definite D call. The CDR3 totals 16 residues. V shed 3 bases and J shed 5 bases, with 19 bases lying between them. Germline values: CDR1 SGHVS, CDR2 FNYEAQ. The CDR3 region is CASSLGSSASKTEAFF. The DNA for the CDR3 is TGTGCCAGCAGCTTGGGCAGCTCGGCATCGAAGACTGAAGCTTTCTTT.

This clonotype was recorded at least ten times. V usage is TRBV6-5 and J usage is TRBJ2-3; the D is unclear. The V and J ends lost 2 bases and 1 base respectively, with 4 bases between them. Per germline, CDR1 MNHEY and CDR2 SVGAGI. CDR3 length: 13 amino acids. Here the CDR3 DNA reads TGTGCCAGCAGTTACGACGGCACAGATACGCAGTATTTT. It is translated as CASSYDGTDTQYF.

V gene TRBV2 combines with J gene TRBJ2-1, with D perhaps given as TRBD1 or TRBD2 (5 bases each). Trimming pared 7 bases from V and 6 bases from J, leaving 13 bases between. This CDR3 region has 13 residues. Germline CDR1 is SNHLY and CDR2 is FYNNEI. CDR3 region: CASMGERGNEQFF. CDR3 coding DNA: TGTGCCAGCATGGGGGAGAGGGGCAATGAGCAGTTCTTC. The full variable domain, completed using reference TRBV2 and TRBJ2-1, is EPEVTQTPSHQVTQMGQEVILRCVPISNHLYFYWYRQILGQKVEFLVSFYNNEISEKSEIFDDQFSVERPDGSNFTLKIRSTKLEDSAMYFCASMGERGNEQFFGPGTRLTVL.

In this sample, this clonotype turned up a few times. CDR3 loop: CASSSAGGIYYNEQFF. The CDR3 bases are TGCGCCAGCAGCTCAGCGGGAGGGATTTACTACAATGAGCAGTTCTTC. This chain connects TRBV5-1 to TRBJ2-1; 10 positions match TRBD2. The CDR3 spans 16 residues. V lost 3 bases and J lost 3; bases outside the gene matches: 6. Germline V gene lookup returns CDR1 SGHRS and CDR2 YFSETQ.

This clonotype was observed a few times. The gene calls are TRBV6-5 and TRBJ1-1; tentative D call: TRBD1 (5 bases). This CDR3 region has 16 residues. The V gene lost 2 bases and the J gene lost 4 bases, with 17 bases spanning the gap. Germline lookup yields CDR1 MNHEY and CDR2 SVGAGI. CDR3 DNA: TGTGCCAGCAGTTACAGCGGGCGGGGGATAGGCACTGAAGCTTTCTTT. Translation: CASSYSGRGIGTEAFF.

This clonotype was observed a few times. J is TRBJ1-2 and V is TRBV7-9; tentatively, D is TRBD1 (6 bases). Germline V gene data show CDR1 as SEHNR and CDR2 as FQNEAQ (reference sequence). This CDR3 spans 13 amino acids. V was clipped by 5 bases and J by 7 bases, with 14 bases between them. CDR3 in DNA: TGTGCCAGCAGCATACAGGGATCGAGTGGCTACACCTTC. Its translation is CASSIQGSSGYTF. The entire variable domain, with the rest obtained from reference TRBV7-9 and TRBJ1-2, is as follows: DTGVSQNPRHKITKRGQNVTFRCDPISEHNRLYWYRQTLGQGPEFLTYFQNEAQLEKSRLLSDRFSAERPKGSFSTLEIQRTEQGDSAMYLCASSIQGSSGYTFGSGTRLTVV.

Only a few counts were recorded for this clonotype. This rearrangement joins TRBV7-9 to TRBJ1-5; unclear D gene. V shed 1 base and J shed 3 bases, with 16 bases lying between them. The CDR3 is 17 amino acids. Germline CDR1 SEHNR, CDR2 FQNEAQ (reference sequence). In DNA, the CDR3 is TGTGCCAGCAGCTTAGGCCGAGGTGGGGAGGCCAATCAGCCCCAGCATTTT. This codes for CASSLGRGGEANQPQHF.

This clonotype has at least ten counts. The chain couples TRBV10-3 to TRBJ2-2; 12 bases map to TRBD2. Germline assignment: CDR1 ENHRY and CDR2 SYGVKD. The CDR3 contains 16 residues. V lost 6 bases to trimming and J lost 6 bases; unmatched junction nucleotides: 8. The CDR3 sequence: CAISPVLAGGAGELFF. In DNA form, the CDR3 reads TGTGCCATCAGCCCAGTACTAGCGGGAGGAGCCGGGGAGCTGTTTTTT.

The sample holds many counts of this clonotype. This chain connects TRBV5-4 to TRBJ2-2; tentative D call: TRBD2 (6 bases). The CDR3 covers 15 residues. V was clipped by 6 bases and J by 4 bases, with 16 bases between them. CDR1 and CDR2 (germline): SGHNT, YYREEE (reference sequence). CDR3 region: CASTWTLAGTGELFF. The CDR3, as DNA: TGTGCCAGCACCTGGACACTAGCAGGCACCGGGGAGCTGTTTTTT.

V is TRBV6-5 and J is TRBJ2-7; TRBD1 might be the D (6 bases). Germline CDR1 reads MNHEY; CDR2 reads SVGAGI. Trimming left V 2 bases short and J 5 bases short, with 10 bases between. The CDR3 is 13 residues long. The CDR3 sequence is CASSYATGNEQYF. The CDR3 bases are TGTGCCAGCAGTTACGCAACAGGGAACGAGCAGTACTTC.

The chain has TRBV6-2 or TRBV6-3 and TRBJ2-1; D might be TRBD1 or TRBD2, each matching 5 bases. Deletions cut 0 bases from V and 2 bases from J, with 17 bases between. Per the germline V gene, CDR1 is MNHEY and CDR2 is SVGEGT. The CDR3 sequence is 18 residues long. The CDR3 DNA sequence: TGTGCCAGCAGTTACTCGATCCTTGAGGGACGGGCCTACAATGAGCAGTTCTTC. Protein sequence: CASSYSILEGRAYNEQFF.

This clonotype was seen many times. The rearrangement links TRBV28 to TRBJ1-2; D may be TRBD1 (6 bases). V lost 4 bases to trimming and J lost 6 bases, with 18 bases between them. Per germline, CDR1 MDHEN and CDR2 SYDVKM. This CDR3 is 15 amino acids long. Here the CDR3 reads CASSSPPTRTDGYTF. The CDR3 DNA is TGTGCCAGCAGTTCACCCCCTACCCGGACAGATGGCTACACCTTC.

This clonotype has a count of ten or more. The chain recombines TRBV20-1 with TRBJ1-2; unclear D gene. The CDR3 runs to 13 residues. V lost 6 bases and J lost 4, with 15 bases in between. Germline CDR1 and CDR2: DFQATT and SNEGSKA (reference sequence). The CDR3 DNA is TGCAGTGCCCAGAGAAGACCAAGCTATGGCTACACCTTC. It encodes CSAQRRPSYGYTF.

This clonotype was counted many times. The gene calls are TRBV6-5 and TRBJ1-1, with 8 bases identical to TRBD1. Germline V gene data show CDR1 as MNHEY and CDR2 as SVGAGI. The V and J ends lost 5 bases and 6 bases, in that order; junction bases with no gene match: 8. The CDR3 runs 14 residues. CDR3 coding DNA: TGTGCCAGCAGTCAGGACAGGGCAGGGGCTGAAGCTTTCTTT. The encoded protein is CASSQDRAGAEAFF.

The chain recombines TRBV12-3 or TRBV12-4 with TRBJ2-2, with 8 positions matching TRBD1. This CDR3 is built from 14 residues. The V gene end was trimmed by 5 bases and the J gene end by 7 bases; junction bases not matched to a gene: 6. The CDR3 DNA sequence: TGTGCCAGCAGTCCTGACAGGGGCGTCGGGGAGCTGTTTTTT. This encodes CASSPDRGVGELFF.

This chain connects TRBV5-8 to TRBJ1-3; D gene unclear. Germline lookup yields CDR1 SGHTS and CDR2 YDEGEE. V lost 3 bases and J lost 0, with 13 bases in between. CDR3 length: 16 residues. Here the CDR3 reads CASSWRSTDSGNTIYF. The CDR3 nucleotides read TGTGCCAGCAGCTGGAGATCGACCGACTCTGGAAACACCATATATTTT.

This clonotype was found a few times. The rearrangement uses TRBV12-3 or TRBV12-4 and TRBJ2-2; weak D call: TRBD2 (6 bases). The CDR3 has 16 amino acids. The V end was cut by 5 bases, the J end by 2 bases, with 15 bases between. The CDR3 here is CASSLLSGGNTGELFF. In nucleotides, the CDR3 is TGTGCCAGCAGTCTCCTTTCCGGGGGAAACACCGGGGAGCTGTTTTTT.

The rearrangement uses TRBV29-1 and TRBJ2-1; TRBD2 is a possible D gene (5 bases). V gave up 4 bases and J gave up 9 bases, with 7 bases separating them. Germline-derived CDR1 and CDR2 are SQVTM and ANQGSEA. CDR3 length: 10 amino acids. In nucleotides, the CDR3 is TGCAGCGTTGGAGAGGGTGAGCAGTTCTTC. This codes for CSVGEGEQFF.

This clonotype was detected ten times or more. The V and J genes are TRBV6-2 or TRBV6-3 and TRBJ2-7; no clear D. V lost 2 bases and J 3 bases, leaving 11 bases between the germline ends. The CDR3 length is 14 residues. Germline-derived CDR1 and CDR2 are MNHEY and SVGEGT. The CDR3 nucleotides are TGTGCCAGCAGTTACGGTTCCTCTGGCTACGAGCAGTACTTC. Translation: CASSYGSSGYEQYF.